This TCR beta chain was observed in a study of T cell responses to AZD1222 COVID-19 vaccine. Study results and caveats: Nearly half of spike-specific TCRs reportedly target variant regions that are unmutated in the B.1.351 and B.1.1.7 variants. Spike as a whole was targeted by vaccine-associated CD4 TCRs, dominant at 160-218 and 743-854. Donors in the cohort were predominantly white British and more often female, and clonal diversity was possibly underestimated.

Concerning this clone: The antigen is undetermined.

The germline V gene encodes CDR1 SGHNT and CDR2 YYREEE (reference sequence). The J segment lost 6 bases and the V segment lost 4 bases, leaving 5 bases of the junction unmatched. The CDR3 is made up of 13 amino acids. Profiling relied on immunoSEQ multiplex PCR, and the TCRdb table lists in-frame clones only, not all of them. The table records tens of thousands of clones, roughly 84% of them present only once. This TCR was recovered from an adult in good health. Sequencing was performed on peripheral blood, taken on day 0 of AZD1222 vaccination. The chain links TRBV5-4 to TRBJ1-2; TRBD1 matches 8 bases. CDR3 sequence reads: CASSPGGIDGYTF. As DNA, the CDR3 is TGTGCCAGCAGCCCAGGGGGCATAGATGGCTACACCTTC.